One and the same sample provided the 3 T cell receptor beta chains below, sequenced in a study of T cell changes during pregnancy in multiple sclerosis. Clones were read by immunoSEQ multiplex PCR, and TCRdb kept only the in-frame ones, dropping some. Counted here are about 93,000 clones, 85% to 95% occurring once; the ten biggest clones make up about 2%. This specimen consisted of peripheral blood, obtained after pregnancy. Source of these receptors: a female donor with multiple sclerosis, enrolled in a pregnancy study.

J is TRBJ1-5 and V is TRBV30; D unclear. CDR1 GTSNPN and CDR2 SVGIG come from the germline V gene (reference sequence). The CDR3 has 12 residues. Trimming stripped 5 bases from V and 0 bases from J, with 5 bases between. CDR3 DNA sequence: TGTGCCTGGGGAGTTAGCAATCAGCCCCAGCATTTT. Translating gives CAWGVSNQPQHF.

The chain recombines TRBV2 with TRBJ2-5, with a tentative D call TRBD1 (6 bases). The CDR3 consists of 12 residues. CDR1 is SNHLY and CDR2 is FYNNEI in the germline V gene. The V end lost 6 bases, the J end lost 4 bases, and 9 bases lay between the germline ends. The CDR3 reads CASRTDRETQYF. CDR3 sequence (DNA): TGTGCCAGCAGGACGGACAGAGAGACCCAGTACTTC. The complete variable domain, with remaining parts taken from reference TRBV2 and TRBJ2-5, reads EPEVTQTPSHQVTQMGQEVILRCVPISNHLYFYWYRQILGQKVEFLVSFYNNEISEKSEIFDDQFSVERPDGSNFTLKIRSTKLEDSAMYFCASRTDRETQYFGPGTRLLVL.

V is TRBV30 and J is TRBJ2-3; perhaps TRBD2 as D (6 bases). This CDR3 has 11 residues. V was clipped by 4 bases and J by 6 bases, with 8 bases between them. In germline, CDR1 is GTSNPN, CDR2 SVGIG (reference sequence). Written as DNA, the CDR3 is TGTGCCTGGACTAGCGCCGATACGCAGTATTTT. As protein: CAWTSADTQYF.